Each of the 26 T cell receptor beta chains below was sequenced from the same sample in a study of regulatory T cells in long-lasting Graves disease. TCR beta libraries were built with iRepertoire HTBI primers and Arm-PCR of CDR3 regions. TCRdb ran MiXCR on the multiplex PCR reads and lists one entry per CDR3 protein. Here the sample spans roughly 440,000 distinct CDR3 sequences, about 15% being singletons. The time point here: newly diagnosed GD, antithyroid drugs for less than 3 months. The TCR library used RNA extracted from PBMCs. This sample was also put to use in a study of T cells in Graves' hyperthyroidism and ophthalmopathy.

Material: peripheral blood mononuclear cells (PBMCs), obtained at new diagnosis, from a patient treated with antithyroid drugs. All receptors come from a woman between 18 and 29 years old with Graves disease.

This clonotype occurred many times. The J gene is TRBJ1-1, the V gene TRBV7-2; D is unresolved. Per germline, CDR1 SGHTA and CDR2 FQGNSA. The CDR3 totals 14 residues. Trimming removed 2 bases at V and 7 bases at J, with 14 bases between. DNA for the CDR3: TGTGCCAGCAGCTTAAGAGGGATGTCAGTTGAAGCTTTCTTT. Translating it yields CASSLRGMSVEAFF.

The chain carries TRBV7-2 and TRBJ2-7; D is possibly TRBD1 (5 bases). V gave up 0 bases and J gave up 6 bases, with 12 bases separating them. The CDR3 covers 14 residues. Germline V lookup: CDR1 SGHTA, CDR2 FQGNSA. DNA of the CDR3: TGTGCCAGCAGCTTAGCGCCAGGGTGGAGCGAGCAGTACTTC. Its protein product is CASSLAPGWSEQYF.

CDR3 region: CASSSRGGVYEQYF. CDR3 bases: TGTGCCAGCAGCTCGCGGGGGGGGGTCTACGAGCAGTACTTC. The chain has TRBV13 and TRBJ2-7; TRBD2 agrees at 9 bases. CDR1 and CDR2 from the germline V gene are PRHDT and FYEKMQ (reference sequence). After removal of 4 bases from V and 3 bases from J, the junction contained 4 bases not matched to a gene. The CDR3 totals 14 residues.

This clonotype was counted between two and nine times. The chain carries TRBV6-5 and TRBJ2-7; D may be TRBD1 (5 bases). Trimming cost V 2 bases and J 3 bases, with 14 bases left between them. This CDR3 has 15 residues. Germline loops: CDR1 MNHEY, CDR2 SVGAGI. For the CDR3, the DNA is TGTGCCAGCAGTTACACCCCCCCAGGGTTCTACGAGCAGTACTTC. As protein: CASSYTPPGFYEQYF.

The sample holds a few counts of this clonotype. Here the CDR3 DNA reads TGTGCCATCAGTGAGACAGTATCCTACGAGCAGTACTTC. It translates to CAISETVSYEQYF. The rearrangement uses TRBV10-3 and TRBJ2-7; D not certain. Deletions cut 2 bases from V and 1 base from J, with 6 bases between. This CDR3 has 13 residues. Germline assignment: CDR1 ENHRY and CDR2 SYGVKD.

Notes on this clonotype: This may be a read error, as it is one base from a much larger clone. The chain combines TRBV30 with TRBJ2-1; D remains unclear. The V and J ends lost 2 bases and 10 bases respectively, with 15 bases between them. Germline V lookup: CDR1 GTSNPN, CDR2 SVGIG (reference sequence). The CDR3 consists of 13 residues. CDR3 protein: CAWSRGSLYEQFF. CDR3 DNA sequence: TGTGCCTGGAGTAGAGGCAGCCTCTACGAGCAGTTCTTC.

This clonotype was recorded a few times. CDR3 residues: CASSSGTGETQYF. CDR3 in DNA: TGTGCCAGCAGCTCTGGGACGGGCGAGACCCAGTACTTC. The chain has TRBV7-3 and TRBJ2-5; TRBD1 or TRBD2 may be the D gene (5 bases each). Per the germline V gene, CDR1 is SGHTA and CDR2 is FQGTGA. The CDR3 has 13 amino acids. Trimming removed 4 bases at V and 5 bases at J, with 11 bases between.

This clonotype was seen repeatedly, ten times or more. V gene TRBV7-2 combines with J gene TRBJ2-1, with D uncertain. The V gene lost 2 bases and the J gene lost 7 bases, with 9 bases spanning the gap. The V gene's germline CDR1 is SGHTA and CDR2 FQGNSA. CDR3 size: 13 residues. The CDR3 protein is CASSLTTFNEQFF. CDR3 sequence (DNA): TGTGCCAGCAGCTTAACGACTTTTAATGAGCAGTTCTTC.

The sample holds many counts of this clonotype. The chain carries TRBV13 and TRBJ2-7, with D perhaps TRBD2 (5 bases). The CDR3 is made up of 13 amino acids. The germline CDR1 and CDR2 sequences are PRHDT and FYEKMQ (reference sequence). The germline V and J ends were trimmed by 0 bases and 3 bases, with 6 bases remaining between them. CDR3 sequence (DNA): TGTGCCAGCAGCTTAGGACGGGGCTACGAGCAGTACTTC. Its translation: CASSLGRGYEQYF.

The CDR3 DNA follows: TGTGCCAGCAGTTACTTGAGTTCAGGGGGGGAAAAACTGTTTTTT. It encodes CASSYLSSGGEKLFF. This chain connects TRBV27 to TRBJ1-4; 7 nucleotides agree with TRBD1. Trimming took 4 bases from V and 8 from J; bases not matched to a gene: 10. This CDR3 is built from 15 residues. CDR1 is MNHEY, CDR2 SMNVEV, per germline (reference sequence).

This clonotype was seen more than once but under ten times. The V gene is TRBV19, the J gene TRBJ2-3; 8 bases line up with TRBD2. Germline CDR1 is LNHDA and CDR2 is SQIVND (reference sequence). V shed 7 bases and J 2 bases; nucleotides not matched to a gene: 8. This CDR3 has 15 residues. CDR3 nucleotides: TGTGCCAGTAAGCTCAGCGGGAGCCCCACAGATACGCAGTATTTT. It codes for CASKLSGSPTDTQYF.

As for this clonotype: At one boundary the junction diverges from the germline segment, which might be a read error. The chain combines TRBV12-3 or TRBV12-4 with TRBJ2-3; a possible D gene is TRBD2 (5 bases). CDR3 length equals 12 residues. The CDR3 loop is CASSRYRNERYF. CDR3 DNA: TGTGCCAGCAGCCGCTACAGAAACGAGCGGTACTTC.

This clonotype appeared many times. This chain connects TRBV20-1 to TRBJ2-1; tentative D call: TRBD2 (6 bases). The germline V gene has CDR1 DFQATT and CDR2 SNEGSKA (reference sequence). The CDR3 is 14 residues long. The ends were cut back, 5 bases at V and 8 bases at J, with 19 bases in the middle. CDR3 residues: CSAVGTWRTHEQFF. The CDR3 DNA reads as TGCAGTGCTGTTGGGACTTGGAGGACCCATGAGCAGTTCTTC.

A word on this clonotype: One junction end disagrees with the germline gene, perhaps due to a read error. This chain connects TRBV7-7 to TRBJ2-3; D might be TRBD2 (6 bases). Looked up from germline, CDR1 is SSHAT and CDR2 is FNYEAQ (reference sequence). The CDR3 is 14 amino acids. The CDR3: CASSSRGAADTQYF. DNA for the CDR3: TGTGCTAGCAGCTCTCGCGGGGCCGCAGATACGCAGTATTTT.

This clonotype was detected many times. J is TRBJ2-5 and V is TRBV7-9; 12 bases are a match to TRBD1. The J segment lost 5 bases and the V segment lost 3 bases, leaving 4 bases of the junction unmatched. This CDR3 is built from 15 residues. CDR1 and CDR2 (germline): SEHNR, FQNEAQ (reference sequence). The CDR3 reads CASSFGTGGVETQYF. DNA for the CDR3: TGTGCCAGCAGCTTTGGGACAGGGGGCGTGGAGACCCAGTACTTC. The variable domain in full, with the rest retrieved from reference TRBV7-9 and TRBJ2-5, is DTGVSQNPRHKITKRGQNVTFRCDPISEHNRLYWYRQTLGQGPEFLTYFQNEAQLEKSRLLSDRFSAERPKGSFSTLEIQRTEQGDSAMYLCASSFGTGGVETQYFGPGTRLLVL.

Ten or more counts support this clonotype. J is TRBJ2-5 and V is TRBV7-2, with 11 bases fitting TRBD2. CDR1 is SGHTA, CDR2 FQGNSA, per germline. The CDR3 consists of 15 residues. J was trimmed by 2 bases and V by 5 bases; bases with no gene match: 4. The CDR3 DNA is TGTGCCAGCAGCACCAGACTAGCGGGACAAGAGACCCAGTACTTC. It codes for CASSTRLAGQETQYF.

The chain employs TRBV12-3 or TRBV12-4 and TRBJ2-1; D unclear. CDR3 size: 14 residues. V was pared by 9 bases and J by 5 bases, with 17 bases between. This CDR3 reads CASRTGPVDNEQFF. The CDR3 DNA reads as TGTGCCAGTAGAACCGGGCCGGTAGACAATGAGCAGTTCTTC.

Only a few counts were recorded for this clonotype. The V and J genes are TRBV11-2 and TRBJ1-6; 8 bases line up with TRBD1. CDR3 length: 15 residues. The ends lost 0 bases at V and 7 bases at J; junction bases unmatched: 2. CDR1 is SGHAT, CDR2 FQNNGV, per germline. The CDR3 region is CASSLERQGNSPLHF. CDR3 DNA sequence: TGTGCCAGCAGCTTAGAGAGACAGGGGAATTCACCCCTCCACTTT.

The chain couples TRBV5-1 to TRBJ1-2; TRBD1 aligns across 7 bases. The ends lost 5 bases at V and 6 bases at J; junction bases unmatched: 7. CDR1 is SGHRS and CDR2 is YFSETQ in the germline V gene. The CDR3 covers 13 residues. The CDR3 spells CASRLGTADGYTF. The CDR3 bases are TGCGCCAGCAGACTCGGGACAGCGGATGGCTACACCTTC. The full variable domain, completed using reference TRBV5-1 and TRBJ1-2, is KAGVTQTPRYLIKTRGQQVTLSCSPISGHRSVSWYQQTPGQGLQFLFEYFSETQRNKGNFPGRFSGRQFSNSRSEMNVSTLELGDSALYLCASRLGTADGYTFGSGTRLTVV.

With respect to this clonotype: Just one base apart from a much larger clone, this may be a read error. The gene calls are TRBV12-3 or TRBV12-4 and TRBJ2-1, with D perhaps matching TRBD2 (7 bases). This CDR3 has 16 amino acids. As DNA, the CDR3 is TGTGCCAGCAGCCAGGGAGGGGGGGGCCCCTACAATGTGCAGTTCTTC. The encoded protein is CASSQGGGGPYNVQFF.

This clonotype was recorded at least ten times. This chain uses TRBV12-3 or TRBV12-4 with TRBJ2-1; 7 positions agree with TRBD1. The CDR3 contains 17 residues. The junction had 13 bases not matched to a gene; V was cut back by 3 bases and J by 5 bases. CDR3 loop: CASSFARPGTEHNEQFF. CDR3 sequence (DNA): TGTGCCAGCAGTTTTGCCCGACCCGGGACAGAACACAATGAGCAGTTCTTC.

This clonotype has just a few counts. The J gene is TRBJ1-2, the V gene TRBV15; D is unresolved. V was pared by 0 bases and J by 1 base, with 6 bases between. The CDR3 runs to 14 residues. Per germline, CDR1 LNHNV and CDR2 YYDKDF (reference sequence). CDR3 region: CATSRDFDNYGYTF. CDR3 DNA: TGTGCCACCAGCAGAGATTTTGATAACTATGGCTACACCTTC.

This clonotype was observed a few times. The J gene is TRBJ2-7, the V gene TRBV29-1; 7 positions match TRBD2. V dropped 7 bases and J dropped 4; count of bases not matched to a gene: 10. There are 13 residues in the CDR3. CDR1 and CDR2 from the germline V gene are SQVTM and ANQGSEA. The CDR3 DNA sequence: TGCAGCGCCACACCGGGGGGTATATACGAGCAGTACTTC. Protein product: CSATPGGIYEQYF.

At least ten counts were recorded for this clonotype. V usage is TRBV30 and J usage is TRBJ2-1, with TRBD2 identical over 14 bases. Trimming removed 6 bases from V and 8 bases from J; junction bases left unmatched: 9. The CDR3 loop spans 15 amino acids. From germline, CDR1 is GTSNPN and CDR2 SVGIG (reference sequence). The CDR3, as DNA: TGTGCCTGCGCCCTGACTAGCGGGAGGGTCCATGAGCAGTTCTTC. As protein: CACALTSGRVHEQFF.

This clonotype has more than one count but fewer than ten. The rearrangement uses TRBV29-1 and TRBJ2-4; perhaps TRBD2 as D (7 bases). Trimming removed 4 bases from V and 7 bases from J, with 17 bases in between. The germline gives CDR1 SQVTM, CDR2 ANQGSEA. The CDR3 extends over 14 amino acids. DNA of the CDR3: TGCAGCGTTGTAACACGTAAGGGGGGGAACATTCAGTACTTC. Protein sequence: CSVVTRKGGNIQYF.

There are many counts of this clonotype. The chain employs TRBV10-1 and TRBJ2-2; the D gene is possibly TRBD2 (6 bases). The CDR3 extends over 16 amino acids. From germline, CDR1 is WNHNN and CDR2 SYGVQD (reference sequence). V lost 3 bases and J 1 base, leaving 12 bases between the germline ends. CDR3 residues: CASSDGWGVNTGELFF. Written as DNA, the CDR3 is TGCGCCAGCAGTGACGGGTGGGGGGTGAACACCGGGGAGCTGTTTTTT.